The present TCR beta chain was sequenced within a study of early T cells in non-severe SARS-CoV-2 infection. General study findings and limits: In VDJdb matching, anti-spike CD8 responses were favored while private and CD4 specificities went missing.

In the case of this clonotype: The antigen is not known.

CDR1 is SGHDN, CDR2 FVKESK, per germline. Trimming cost V 6 bases and J 0 bases, with 12 bases left between them. The CDR3 loop spans 15 amino acids. Tagging with unique molecular identifiers was applied to individual cDNA molecules. Using its own MiXCR run on the 5' RACE reads, TCRdb lists one record per CDR3 protein. The sample includes about 90,000 distinct CDR3 sequences, under 15% of them seen just once. This clonotype originated in an adult who was a healthcare worker with PCR-confirmed SARS-CoV-2 infection or an uninfected control (not recorded which). The chain joins TRBV14 to TRBJ1-3; D not resolved. Sequenced: whole blood. CDR3 nucleotides: TGTGCCAGCAGTCGAAGGGCGGGCTCTGGAAACACCATATATTTT. Protein: CASSRRAGSGNTIYF.